These 12 T cell receptor beta chains share one sample of origin, sequenced in a study of cytomegalovirus exposure and HLA in healthy donors. Amplification used 60 Vbeta primers and 13 Jbeta primers. Measured with immunoSEQ multiplex PCR; TCRdb has only the in-frame clones, and not every one. This sample has approximately 69,000 clones, with approximately 80% found just once. Sequencing input: PBMCs. The receptor source for this set is a man younger than 35 in good health and CMV-seronegative.

The chain combines TRBV5-4 with TRBJ2-3; 7 bases match TRBD2. There are 14 residues in the CDR3. The germline V gene has CDR1 SGHNT and CDR2 YYREEE (reference sequence). With 2 bases clipped from V and 1 base from J, the junction kept 1 base outside the gene matches. The CDR3 DNA sequence: TGTGCCAGCAGCTTACGGGGGGGCACAGATACGCAGTATTTT. Amino acids: CASSLRGGTDTQYF.

The chain employs TRBV5-1 and TRBJ2-3, with D possibly being TRBD2 (7 bases). This CDR3 comprises 16 residues. The germline V gene has CDR1 SGHRS and CDR2 YFSETQ. Trimming took off 4 bases at V and 3 bases at J, with 18 bases between the two ends. CDR3 protein: CASSGGIGGATDTQYF. The CDR3 DNA is TGCGCCAGCAGCGGGGGAATTGGGGGGGCGACAGATACGCAGTATTTT.

The gene calls are TRBV27 and TRBJ2-2; 9 nucleotides match TRBD2. The CDR3 extends over 17 amino acids. Germline trimming cut 4 bases from V and 0 bases from J; bases unmatched to any gene: 6. In germline, CDR1 is MNHEY, CDR2 SMNVEV (reference sequence). In DNA form, the CDR3 reads TGTGCCAGCAGTTCCCAGGGACTAGCCGCGAACACCGGGGAGCTGTTTTTT. Translating it yields CASSSQGLAANTGELFF.

The V gene is TRBV2, the J gene TRBJ2-4, with TRBD2 matching over 11 bases. There are 15 residues in the CDR3. Germline V gene lookup returns CDR1 SNHLY and CDR2 FYNNEI. V was pared by 6 bases and J by 7 bases, with 8 bases of the junction left unmatched. The CDR3, as DNA: TGTGCCAGCAGGGGCAAGACTAGCGGGGCGAACATTCAGTACTTC. Protein sequence: CASRGKTSGANIQYF.

The V and J genes are TRBV5-1 and TRBJ1-1, with 7 bases matching TRBD1. From germline, CDR1 is SGHRS and CDR2 YFSETQ. The CDR3 consists of 16 residues. The V segment lost 0 bases and the J segment 4 bases; nucleotides outside the gene matches: 9. CDR3 in DNA: TGCGCCAGCAGCTTGGTGGTACAGGGGACGGGCACTGAAGCTTTCTTT. Translating gives CASSLVVQGTGTEAFF.

The V call is TRBV19, the J call TRBJ2-3; 7 bases match TRBD1. The CDR3 extends over 14 amino acids. J lost 1 base, V lost 8 bases, and 6 bases had no gene match. Per the germline V gene, CDR1 is LNHDA and CDR2 is SQIVND (reference sequence). DNA of the CDR3: TGTGCCAGTCGCCCAGGGGGTCGCACAGATACGCAGTATTTT. It specifies CASRPGGRTDTQYF. Based on the CDR3 plus reference TRBV19 and TRBJ2-3, the full variable domain is DGGITQSPKYLFRKEGQNVTLSCEQNLNHDAMYWYRQDPGQGLRLIYYSQIVNDFQKGDIAEGYSVSREKKESFPLTVTSAQKNPTAFYLCASRPGGRTDTQYFGPGTRLTVL.

This chain joins TRBV7-8 and TRBJ1-5, with TRBD1 as a possible D gene (5 bases). The CDR3 runs 15 residues. V dropped 5 bases and J dropped 3 bases, with 14 bases sitting between them. The germline V gene encodes CDR1 SGHVS and CDR2 FQNEAQ. The CDR3 spells CASSPAGVYNQPQHF. CDR3 in DNA: TGTGCCAGCAGCCCCGCGGGGGTGTACAATCAGCCCCAGCATTTT.

This chain uses TRBV5-6 with TRBJ1-2; D not certain. Germline V gene lookup returns CDR1 SGHDT and CDR2 YYEEEE. The CDR3 is 15 residues long. The V and J ends lost 1 base and 0 bases respectively, with 10 bases between them. In DNA form, the CDR3 reads TGTGCCAGCAGCTTGCTTAACAGACCTAACTATGGCTACACCTTC. The encoded protein is CASSLLNRPNYGYTF.

This chain connects TRBV7-6 to TRBJ1-1; the match to TRBD1 covers 7 bases. Per germline, CDR1 SGHVS and CDR2 FNYEAQ. The CDR3 consists of 14 residues. Trimming at V came to 5 bases and at J to 3 bases, leaving 6 bases not matched to a gene. In DNA, the CDR3 is TGTGCCAGCAGCCGAGACAGGGTAGACACTGAAGCTTTCTTT. Residues: CASSRDRVDTEAFF.

There are a few counts of this clone. This chain uses TRBV5-6 with TRBJ1-6; the D is unclear. Trimming removed 3 bases at V and 0 bases at J, with 13 bases between. The CDR3 sequence is 17 residues long. Germline assignment: CDR1 SGHDT and CDR2 YYEEEE. The CDR3 sequence is CASSSPLISSYNSPLHF. CDR3 bases: TGTGCCAGCAGCTCCCCACTGATAAGCTCCTATAATTCACCCCTCCACTTT. The entire variable domain, with the rest obtained from reference TRBV5-6 and TRBJ1-6, is as follows: DAGVTQSPTHLIKTRGQQVTLRCSPKSGHDTVSWYQQALGQGPQFIFQYYEEEERQRGNFPDRFSGHQFPNYSSELNVNALLLGDSALYLCASSSPLISSYNSPLHFGNGTRLTVT.

The chain links TRBV6-1 to TRBJ2-7; D is unclear. CDR1 is MNHNS and CDR2 is SASEGT in the germline V gene. V lost 2 bases and J 3 bases, leaving 14 bases between the germline ends. The CDR3 sequence is 15 residues long. The CDR3: CASSEPTVSDYEQYF. The CDR3 DNA reads as TGTGCCAGCAGTGAACCTACTGTGTCCGACTACGAGCAGTACTTC.

The chain recombines TRBV7-3 with TRBJ2-7; 7 nucleotides line up with TRBD2. The germline V gene has CDR1 SGHTA and CDR2 FQGTGA. V lost 2 bases, J lost 3 bases, and 7 bases stayed unmatched. The CDR3 sequence is 15 residues long. The CDR3 is CASSLGAGLLYEQYF. CDR3 DNA: TGTGCCAGCAGCTTAGGAGCGGGGCTACTCTACGAGCAGTACTTC.